The entry that follows covers one T cell receptor beta chain sequence. CD45RO-negative CD8 cells positively selected for CCR7 made up the naive population, which excluded terminally differentiated effector memory CD45RA+ cells. Recent vaccinations or acute infections were absent in the healthy HIV-negative adult donors. This specimen comes from a study of shared clonotypes between healthy human individuals. The CDR3 spans 15 residues. V lost 2 bases, J lost 7 bases, and 8 bases stayed unmatched. Germline V CDR1 and CDR2: SEHNR, FQNEAQ (reference sequence). Source study methods: Junction-only sequences without quality scores were provided by ImmunoSEQ, so filtering was different. The method was immunoSEQ multiplex PCR; TCRdb's version includes in-frame clones alone and lacks a portion of them. Clone size and V and J calls were adopted from that table, with D and trimming inferred from the DNA. This sample carries roughly 770,000 clones, just over 95% of them seen once, and the ten largest clones take over 0.2%.

The receptor's source is a young man in good health. The genes are TRBV7-9 and TRBJ2-3; 8 bases fit TRBD2. Sample: naive CD8+ T cells sorted from blood. The CDR3 DNA is TGTGCCAGCAGCTTAACTAGCGGACCCACCCATACGCAGTATTTT. Its translation is CASSLTSGPTHTQYF.